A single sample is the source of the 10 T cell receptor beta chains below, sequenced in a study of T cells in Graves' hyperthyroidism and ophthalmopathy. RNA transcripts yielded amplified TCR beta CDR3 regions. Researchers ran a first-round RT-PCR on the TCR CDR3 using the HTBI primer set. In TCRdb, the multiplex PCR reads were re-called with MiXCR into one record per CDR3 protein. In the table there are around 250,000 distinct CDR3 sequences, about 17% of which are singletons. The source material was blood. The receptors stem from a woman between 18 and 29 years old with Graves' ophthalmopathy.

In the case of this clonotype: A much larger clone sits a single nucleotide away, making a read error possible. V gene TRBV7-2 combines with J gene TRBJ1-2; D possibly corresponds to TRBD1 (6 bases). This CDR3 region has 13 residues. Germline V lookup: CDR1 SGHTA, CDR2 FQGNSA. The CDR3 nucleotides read TGTGCCAGCAGCTTAGGTGGGACATATGGCTGCACCTTC. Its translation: CASSLGGTYGCTF.

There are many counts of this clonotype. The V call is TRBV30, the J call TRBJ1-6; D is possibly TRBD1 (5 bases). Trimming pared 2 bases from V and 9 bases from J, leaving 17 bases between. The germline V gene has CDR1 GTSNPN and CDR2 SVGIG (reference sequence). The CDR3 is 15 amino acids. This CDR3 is CAWSLTGLSSSPLHF. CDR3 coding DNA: TGTGCCTGGAGTTTAACGGGACTCTCGAGTTCACCCCTCCACTTT.

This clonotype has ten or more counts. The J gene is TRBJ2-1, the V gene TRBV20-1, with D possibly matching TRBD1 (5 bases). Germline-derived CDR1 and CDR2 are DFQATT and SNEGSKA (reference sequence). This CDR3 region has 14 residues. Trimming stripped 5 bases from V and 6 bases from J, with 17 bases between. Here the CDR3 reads CSAPDIIRGNEQFF. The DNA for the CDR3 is TGCAGTGCTCCGGACATAATAAGGGGCAATGAGCAGTTCTTC.

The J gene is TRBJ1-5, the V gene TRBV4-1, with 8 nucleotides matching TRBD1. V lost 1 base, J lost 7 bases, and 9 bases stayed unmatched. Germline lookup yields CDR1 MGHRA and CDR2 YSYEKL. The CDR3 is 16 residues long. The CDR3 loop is CASSQAMTGVGQPQHF. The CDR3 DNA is TGCGCCAGCAGCCAAGCCATGACAGGGGTTGGGCAGCCCCAGCATTTT.

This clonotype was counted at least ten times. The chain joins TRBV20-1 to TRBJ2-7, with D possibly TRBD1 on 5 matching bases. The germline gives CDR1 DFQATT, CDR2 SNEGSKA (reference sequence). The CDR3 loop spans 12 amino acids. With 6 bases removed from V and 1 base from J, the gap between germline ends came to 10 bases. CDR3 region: CSARTLSYEQYF. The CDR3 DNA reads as TGCAGTGCGCGGACATTATCCTACGAGCAGTACTTC.

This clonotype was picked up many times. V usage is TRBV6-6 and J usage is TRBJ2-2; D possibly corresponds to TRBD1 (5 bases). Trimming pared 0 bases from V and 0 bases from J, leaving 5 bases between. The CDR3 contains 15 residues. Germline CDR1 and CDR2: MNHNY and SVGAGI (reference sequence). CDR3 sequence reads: CASSYSGANTGELFF. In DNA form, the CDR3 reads TGTGCCAGCAGTTACTCAGGGGCGAACACCGGGGAGCTGTTTTTT.

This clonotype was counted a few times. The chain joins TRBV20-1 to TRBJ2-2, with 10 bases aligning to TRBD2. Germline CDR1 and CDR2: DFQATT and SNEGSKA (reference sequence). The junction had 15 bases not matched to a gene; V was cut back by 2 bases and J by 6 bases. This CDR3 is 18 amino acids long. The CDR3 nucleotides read TGCAGTGCTAGACTAGCGGGGGCCGTTACATTAACACCCGGGGAGCTGTTTTTT. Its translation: CSARLAGAVTLTPGELFF.

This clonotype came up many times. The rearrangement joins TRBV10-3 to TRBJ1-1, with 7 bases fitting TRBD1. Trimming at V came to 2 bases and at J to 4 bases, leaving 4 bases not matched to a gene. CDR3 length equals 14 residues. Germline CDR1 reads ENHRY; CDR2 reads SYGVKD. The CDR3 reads CAISEPTGITEAFF. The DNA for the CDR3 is TGTGCCATCAGTGAGCCGACAGGGATCACTGAAGCTTTCTTT.

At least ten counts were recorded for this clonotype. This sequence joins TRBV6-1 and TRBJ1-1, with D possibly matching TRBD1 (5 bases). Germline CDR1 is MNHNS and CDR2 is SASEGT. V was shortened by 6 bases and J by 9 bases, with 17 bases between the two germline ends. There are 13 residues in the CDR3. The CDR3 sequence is CASSFRGGGQAFF. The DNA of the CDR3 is TGTGCCAGCAGCTTCCGGGGGGGAGGGCAAGCTTTCTTT.

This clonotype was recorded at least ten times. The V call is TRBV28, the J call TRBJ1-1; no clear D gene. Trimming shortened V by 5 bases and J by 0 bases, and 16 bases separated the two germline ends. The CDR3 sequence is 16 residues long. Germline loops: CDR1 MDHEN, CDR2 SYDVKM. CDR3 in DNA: TGTGCCAGCAGTCAACCGGGAAAAACCTTGAACACTGAAGCTTTCTTT. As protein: CASSQPGKTLNTEAFF.